Listed below are T cell receptor beta chains from one sample, sequenced in a study of blood T cell repertoires in COVID-19. Profiling relied on immunoSEQ multiplex PCR, and the TCRdb table lists in-frame clones only, not all of them. The table lists some 250,000 clones, under 85% of them singletons. Sequencing was done on a sample of peripheral blood. These TCRs come from a man aged 25-45 years who had recovered from COVID-19. Each CDR3 is given with its conserved first and last residue. The D gene is left open where the match is weak. Only part of the rows carry a size: once, few, many, or a class if the clone is expanded.

CDR3 DNA | CDR3 protein | D gene | J gene | clone size | V gene
TGTGCCAGCAGCTCGGGACTAGCGGGGGGCCACGAGCAGTACTTC | CASSSGLAGGHEQYF | TRBD2 | TRBJ2-7 | . | TRBV11-1
TGTGCCAGCAGCCCGGGACAGGGGATAGGCACCTTC | CASSPGQGIGTF | TRBD1 | TRBJ1-2 | . | TRBV5-6
TGTGCCAGCAGCCCTACGGGACTAGCGGGGGGGCGAGAGACCCAGTACTTC | CASSPTGLAGGRETQYF | TRBD2 | TRBJ2-5 | . | TRBV7-2
TGTGCCAGCAGCGCTATCCCCGGGGGGGGTCAATCTGGGGCCAACGTCCTGACTTTC | CASSAIPGGGQSGANVLTF | TRBD2 | TRBJ2-6 | . | TRBV7-6
TGTGCCATCAGTGAGTCGACACCGGGGGACACTGAAGCTTTCTTT | CAISESTPGDTEAFF | . | TRBJ1-1 | once | TRBV10-3
TGCGCCAGCAGCTTGGGGAGTAATGAAAAACTGTTTTTT | CASSLGSNEKLFF | . | TRBJ1-4 | . | TRBV5-1
TGTGCCAGCAGTTTAAGGGGGCAGAAGTATGCTGGCAATCAGCCCCAGCATTTT | CASSLRGQKYAGNQPQHF | TRBD1 | TRBJ1-5 | . | TRBV27
TGTGCCAGCAGCCTACCGCTTTCCGGGGAGCTGTTTTTT | CASSLPLSGELFF | . | TRBJ2-2 | few | TRBV27
TGCATCGGAGGTTGGGACTACTTATCACCGCGGGAGCTGTTTTTT | CIGGWDYLSPRELFF | TRBD2 | TRBJ2-2 | . | TRBV29-1
TGTGCCAGCAGCGCCCCGGGACTGACTGGAAACACCATATATTTT | CASSAPGLTGNTIYF | . | TRBJ1-3 | once | TRBV9
TGTGCCAGCATCTTAACAGGGCCGGAGACCCAGTACTTC | CASILTGPETQYF | . | TRBJ2-5 | . | TRBV27
TGTGCCAGCAGTGAATTACAGGGGTCACCCCTCCACTTT | CASSELQGSPLHF | TRBD1 | TRBJ1-6 | . | TRBV2
TGTGCCAGCAGCTCCGGGACAGGGTCCTCTGGGGCCAACGTCCTGACTTTC | CASSSGTGSSGANVLTF | TRBD1 | TRBJ2-6 | . | TRBV5-4
TGTGCCAGCAGCCGCTCTGCGGCAAACAACTATGGCTACACCTTC | CASSRSAANNYGYTF | . | TRBJ1-2 | few | TRBV5-8
TGTGCCAGCAGTCTCGCCCCGGACAGGACCTATGGCTACACCTTC | CASSLAPDRTYGYTF | TRBD1 | TRBJ1-2 | . | TRBV6-6
TGTGCCAGTACCGGGGGGGGCGGCTACACCTTC | CASTGGGGYTF | . | TRBJ1-2 | . | TRBV19
TGCAGTGCTAGTTCCGGGAACACCGGGGAGCTGTTTTTT | CSASSGNTGELFF | . | TRBJ2-2 | . | TRBV20-1
TGTGCCAGTAAAAGGGACACCCGAGGCACCGGGGAGCTGTTTTTT | CASKRDTRGTGELFF | . | TRBJ2-2 | . | TRBV19
TGCAGTGCTAGTACAGGGTCGGGTCAGCCCCAGCATTTT | CSASTGSGQPQHF | . | TRBJ1-5 | . | TRBV20-1
TGTGCCACCAGTGATCCGACAGGGCCCGACAATGAGCAGTTCTTC | CATSDPTGPDNEQFF | TRBD1 | TRBJ2-1 | . | TRBV24-1
TGTGCCACCAGTGATTCGGACACCTTCTTGCAGTATTTT | CATSDSDTFLQYF | . | TRBJ2-3 | . | TRBV24-1
TGTGCCACCAGCAGGGGCAATTGGAAGGCTAATGAAAAACTGTTTTTT | CATSRGNWKANEKLFF | . | TRBJ1-4 | . | TRBV15
TGCGCCAGCAGCTTTTGGGACAGCGCCGGGGAGCTGTTTTTT | CASSFWDSAGELFF | TRBD1 | TRBJ2-2 | . | TRBV5-1
TGCGCCAGCAGCTCCCCGGGACAGGGGATTGGCGGCTACACCTTC | CASSSPGQGIGGYTF | TRBD1 | TRBJ1-2 | . | TRBV5-1
TGCGCCAGCAGCTTGTACAGGACCACAGATACGCAGTATTTT | CASSLYRTTDTQYF | . | TRBJ2-3 | once | TRBV5-1
TGTGCCAGCAGCCTCAATGCCCAGTTTCAGGCCACCGGGGAGCTGTTTTTT | CASSLNAQFQATGELFF | . | TRBJ2-2 | . | TRBV7-8
TGCGCCAGCAGCACGGGACTGACCGGGGAGCTGTTTTTT | CASSTGLTGELFF | . | TRBJ2-2 | few | TRBV5-1
TGTGCCAGCAGCTTAGTCAGGGCGAACTATGGCTACACCTTC | CASSLVRANYGYTF | . | TRBJ1-2 | . | TRBV7-9
TGTGCCAGCAGCCGCGGGACAGGGACAACTGGCTACACCTTC | CASSRGTGTTGYTF | TRBD1 | TRBJ1-2 | few | TRBV7-2
TGTGCCAGTAGTATTGCGATCGCGAACACCGGGGAGCTGTTTTTT | CASSIAIANTGELFF | . | TRBJ2-2 | . | TRBV19
TGTGCCAGCAGTCGTGAGGGGGAAGAGACCCAGTACTTC | CASSREGEETQYF | . | TRBJ2-5 | . | TRBV27
TGTGCCAGCAGCTTGTTAAGCGGGGAGTACCAAGAGACCCAGTACTTC | CASSLLSGEYQETQYF | TRBD2 | TRBJ2-5 | . | TRBV5-8
TGTGCCAGCAGCGTGGGGGCAGGGTTGGAGACCCAGTACTTC | CASSVGAGLETQYF | . | TRBJ2-5 | . | TRBV2
TGTGCCAGCAGCCACGCTAGCGGGGGCTCATCCTACAATGAGCAGTTCTTC | CASSHASGGSSYNEQFF | TRBD2 | TRBJ2-1 | . | TRBV7-9
TGTGCCAGCAGTTTTTGGGAGGGTGGCTACACCTTC | CASSFWEGGYTF | . | TRBJ1-2 | . | TRBV28
TGTGCCAGCAGCCGCCCGGGGGGGACAGGGGGCACCGGGGAGCTGTTTTTT | CASSRPGGTGGTGELFF | TRBD1 | TRBJ2-2 | once | TRBV3-1/TRBV3-2
TGTGCCAGCAGTGAAGGACAGCTGAATGAAAAACTGTTTTTT | CASSEGQLNEKLFF | . | TRBJ1-4 | . | TRBV25-1
TGTGCCAGCAGCCAAAGGGGGGACAGTCGATCTGCTGAAAAACTGTTTTTT | CASSQRGDSRSAEKLFF | TRBD1 | TRBJ1-4 | . | TRBV4-2
TGCGCCAGCAGCTTGGAGGGGCTTCAGCCCCAGCATTTT | CASSLEGLQPQHF | . | TRBJ1-5 | few | TRBV5-1
TGTGCCAGCAGTGAATTGGGACAGAGCCCTAGCACAGATACGCAGTATTTT | CASSELGQSPSTDTQYF | TRBD1 | TRBJ2-3 | once | TRBV2
TGTGCCAGCAGTGAGCCAGGGGTGGCTGAAGCTTTCTTT | CASSEPGVAEAFF | . | TRBJ1-1 | few | TRBV25-1
TGCGCCAGCAGCTTGGCGGGGGGCGGAGAGACCCAGTACTTC | CASSLAGGGETQYF | . | TRBJ2-5 | . | TRBV5-1
TGTGCCAGCAGCACGGACACTGGGGCGGGGGAAGATACGCAGTATTTT | CASSTDTGAGEDTQYF | TRBD2 | TRBJ2-3 | . | TRBV7-2
TGCGCCAGCAGTGCTGGACAGGCCCTCGAGAATTCACCCCTCCACTTT | CASSAGQALENSPLHF | TRBD1 | TRBJ1-6 | . | TRBV23-1
TGTGCCAGCAGCTTGGGCGCCTACACAGATACGCAGTATTTT | CASSLGAYTDTQYF | . | TRBJ2-3 | . | TRBV7-2
TGCGCCAGCAGCCAAGATGGGGATCGGGGGAATTCACCCCTCCACTTT | CASSQDGDRGNSPLHF | . | TRBJ1-6 | . | TRBV4-1
TGTGCCGCGGGCGGGATCGGTGGCTACACCTTC | CAAGGIGGYTF | . | TRBJ1-2 | . | TRBV25-1
TGCGCCAGCAGCTTGGCCCCCCAGGCCTACGAGCAGTACTTC | CASSLAPQAYEQYF | . | TRBJ2-7 | . | TRBV5-1
TGTGCCAGCAGCTTGGGGGACAGCCGGAAGGCTTTCTTT | CASSLGDSRKAFF | TRBD1 | TRBJ1-1 | . | TRBV9
TGTGCCAGCAGCTCCCCAGGGGGAAGCGAGACCCAGTACTTC | CASSSPGGSETQYF | TRBD1 | TRBJ2-5 | . | TRBV5-4
TGCGCCAGCAGTGAACCCACTCCAGCGAATAACACTGAAGCTTTCTTT | CASSEPTPANNTEAFF | . | TRBJ1-1 | . | TRBV10-1
TGTGCCAGCAGTTTCTGGGGAGATGGCTACACCTTC | CASSFWGDGYTF | . | TRBJ1-2 | . | TRBV12-3/TRBV12-4
TGTGCCAGCAGCACCCGACAGGGGGCCGTTTACACTGAAGCTTTCTTT | CASSTRQGAVYTEAFF | TRBD1 | TRBJ1-1 | . | TRBV13
TGTGCCAGCAGTTATACGGGACAGGGGGATTCACCCCTCCACTTT | CASSYTGQGDSPLHF | TRBD1 | TRBJ1-6 | . | TRBV2
TGCGCCAGCAGCCCCGGACTAGCCGTAAGCACAGATACGCAGTATTTT | CASSPGLAVSTDTQYF | TRBD2 | TRBJ2-3 | . | TRBV5-1
TGTGCCAGCAGCGGGGCTTATAGCAATCAGCCCCAGCATTTT | CASSGAYSNQPQHF | . | TRBJ1-5 | once | TRBV5-5
TGTGCCACCAGCAGGGGGACTAGCGGGGGTCTAGCCAAAAACATTCAGTACTTC | CATSRGTSGGLAKNIQYF | TRBD2 | TRBJ2-4 | . | TRBV15
TGTGCCAGCAGCGAGAGGGGACAGGTCAATGAGCAGTTCTTC | CASSERGQVNEQFF | . | TRBJ2-1 | . | TRBV21-1
TGTGCCAGCAGCCAAGTTTCCGTCCCTGGCGGGGAGACCCAGTACTTC | CASSQVSVPGGETQYF | . | TRBJ2-5 | once | TRBV4-2
TGTGCCAGCAGCGACACGCAGGGACTTTACGGGGAGCTGTTTTTT | CASSDTQGLYGELFF | . | TRBJ2-2 | . | TRBV6-5